These T cell receptor beta chains were read from a single sample in a study of response to subunit inactivated influenza vaccine. TCRdb fed the RT-PCR reads into MiXCR, producing one record per CDR3 protein. The data show 500,000 to 600,000 distinct CDR3 sequences, with roughly 12% seen just once and approximately 9.9% held by the top ten. These data are also associated with another study on T cells expressing NK-cell markers.

Sequences were derived from PBMCs from blood, sampled on the day of vaccination. The receptors were gathered from a man between 45 and 60 years old who received an inactivated influenza vaccine. Both conserved end residues are part of each CDR3. Fields, in order: J gene, clone size, CDR3 length, V gene, CDR3 protein. Clone size, where shown, is once, few, many, or a class for clones that have expanded.

TRBJ2-7	once	15	TRBV6-5	CASSYSWDRDGEQYF
TRBJ1-2	few	12	TRBV7-9	CASSRTGEGYTF
TRBJ2-7	.	14	TRBV15	CATSRDRGFHEQYF
TRBJ2-7	.	12	TRBV28	CASSLYKGEQYF
TRBJ2-7	.	13	TRBV10-3	CAISDAGLLEQYF
TRBJ2-3	few	15	TRBV3-1	CASSFAGLNTDTQYF
TRBJ1-3	many	13	TRBV18	CASSPSRGNTIYF
TRBJ2-7	.	14	TRBV6-1	CASSPLAPTREQYF
TRBJ2-1	few	13	TRBV20-1	CSAAGTSISEQFF
TRBJ1-1	.	11	TRBV20-1	CSARMDTEAFF
TRBJ2-1	few	18	TRBV19	CASSRKGLSTLPYNEQFF
TRBJ2-7	.	13	TRBV29-1	CSVKTGSSYEQYF
TRBJ2-3	few	16	TRBV20-1	CSARDIRQGRADTQYF
TRBJ1-1	few	11	TRBV11-2	CASSISAEAFF
TRBJ2-3	many	16	TRBV7-9	CASSSRQGGSTDTQYF
TRBJ2-7	few	14	TRBV12-3/TRBV12-4	CASSLRQGSGEQYF
TRBJ2-3	few	17	TRBV5-1	CASSLARGGRALDTQYF
TRBJ1-6	many	15	TRBV6-1	CASTRGGRRNSPLHF
TRBJ1-3	.	16	TRBV5-1	CASRPGRLTEGNTIYF
TRBJ2-3	.	17	TRBV2	CASSAYLAGSSTDTQYF
TRBJ1-1	many	13	TRBV2	CASSTRQNTEAFF
TRBJ2-3	many	10	TRBV20-1	CSARLGTQYF
TRBJ2-2	few	15	TRBV6-1	CASKPGTTNTGELFF
TRBJ1-5	.	12	TRBV20-1	CSGGTVGQPQHF
TRBJ2-1	few	13	TRBV7-2	CASSLPQGYEQFF
TRBJ2-5	few	12	TRBV14	CAVDLHQETQYF
TRBJ2-3	.	14	TRBV20-1	CSARDQGWGDTQYF
TRBJ2-6	.	22	TRBV18	CASSPPKYWLGLAGSGANVLTF
TRBJ1-5	many	13	TRBV12-3/TRBV12-4	CASSLDNAQPQHF
TRBJ1-4	few	19	TRBV12-3/TRBV12-4	CASSLVRGRGRLRNEKLFF
TRBJ2-7	.	14	TRBV20-1	CSASFPGRRYEQYF